The 26 T cell receptor beta chains below all came from one sample that was sequenced in a study of blood T cell repertoires in COVID-19. Libraries were prepared by immunoSEQ multiplex PCR; TCRdb keeps only in-frame clonotypes and omits some of them. The sample includes 65,000 or so clones, about 80% of them seen just once. The material sequenced was peripheral blood. The receptors were sampled from a man in his 60s with acute or convalescent COVID-19.

This sequence joins TRBV19 and TRBJ2-7, with D unresolved. The germline V gene encodes CDR1 LNHDA and CDR2 SQIVND (reference sequence). The CDR3 length is 11 residues. With 11 bases removed from V and 3 bases from J, the gap between germline ends came to 11 bases. CDR3 protein: CAAGHDYEQYF. The CDR3 DNA sequence: TGTGCCGCAGGCCATGACTACGAGCAGTACTTC.

The chain links TRBV19 to TRBJ1-4; D not certain. CDR3 length: 14 residues. V shed 3 bases and J shed 6 bases, with 11 bases lying between them. CDR1 is LNHDA, CDR2 SQIVND, per germline (reference sequence). This CDR3 reads CASSMSGIDEKLFF. The CDR3, as DNA: TGTGCCAGTAGTATGTCGGGGATTGATGAAAAACTGTTTTTT.

This chain uses TRBV27 with TRBJ2-5, with 8 bases aligning to TRBD1. This CDR3 has 16 amino acids. The J segment lost 3 bases and the V segment lost 6 bases, leaving 12 bases of the junction unmatched. The germline gives CDR1 MNHEY, CDR2 SMNVEV (reference sequence). In DNA, the CDR3 is TGTGCCAGCAGACCCGTAATACTACAGGGGGAAGAGACCCAGTACTTC. Its protein product is CASRPVILQGEETQYF.

This chain joins TRBV6-5 and TRBJ2-3, with a possible D match to TRBD2 (5 bases). V lost 8 bases and J 4 bases, leaving 10 bases between the germline ends. Per germline, CDR1 MNHEY and CDR2 SVGAGI. The CDR3 runs 12 residues. The CDR3 sequence: CASGLDSDTQYF. The DNA for the CDR3 is TGTGCCAGCGGACTTGATTCAGATACGCAGTATTTT.

The chain recombines TRBV20-1 with TRBJ2-3; D not certain. Per the germline V gene, CDR1 is DFQATT and CDR2 is SNEGSKA (reference sequence). With 3 bases removed from V and 2 bases from J, the gap between germline ends came to 9 bases. This CDR3 is 13 amino acids long. CDR3 sequence: CSASLRNTDTQYF. CDR3 bases: TGCAGTGCTAGTTTGCGGAACACAGATACGCAGTATTTT.

The V gene is TRBV11-1, the J gene TRBJ1-1, with D possibly matching TRBD1 (5 bases). Trimming removed 3 bases from V and 7 bases from J, with 12 bases in between. Germline V lookup: CDR1 SGHAT, CDR2 FQDESV (reference sequence). The CDR3 runs to 13 residues. In nucleotides, the CDR3 is TGTGCCAGCAGCTTCTTCGCGGGGGATGAAGCTTTCTTT. It encodes CASSFFAGDEAFF.

The V call is TRBV5-1, the J call TRBJ1-6, with D possibly matching TRBD1 (5 bases). Trimming took off 3 bases at V and 7 bases at J, with 11 bases between the two ends. The CDR3 loop spans 14 amino acids. Germline V lookup: CDR1 SGHRS, CDR2 YFSETQ. CDR3 residues: CASSSGNYNSPLHF. Written as DNA, the CDR3 is TGCGCCAGCAGCTCAGGGAATTACAATTCACCCCTCCACTTT.

The V and J genes are TRBV9 and TRBJ1-2; a possible D gene is TRBD1 (5 bases). Germline V gene sequence: CDR1 SGDLS, CDR2 YYNGEE. V gave up 0 bases and J gave up 8 bases, with 8 bases separating them. This CDR3 is built from 12 residues. CDR3: CASSVDGHGYTF. As DNA, the CDR3 is TGTGCCAGCAGCGTAGATGGACACGGCTACACCTTC.

The rearrangement links TRBV30 to TRBJ2-2; 7 bases line up with TRBD1. CDR3 length: 15 residues. CDR1 GTSNPN and CDR2 SVGIG come from the germline V gene (reference sequence). The ends lost 5 bases at V and 5 bases at J; junction bases unmatched: 11. Here the CDR3 reads CAWAAFSGGTGELFF. Here the CDR3 DNA reads TGTGCCTGGGCCGCGTTTTCAGGGGGTACCGGGGAGCTGTTTTTT.

CDR3 DNA sequence: TGCGCCAGCAGCCTGAGCGGGGGCGACGATGAGCAGTTCTTC. This translates into CASSLSGGDDEQFF. V usage is TRBV10-2 and J usage is TRBJ2-1, with 8 positions matching TRBD2. Germline CDR1 WSHSY, CDR2 SAAADI. There are 14 residues in the CDR3. V dropped 6 bases and J dropped 8; count of bases not matched to a gene: 9.

This chain links TRBV5-1 with TRBJ2-2; 7 nucleotides match TRBD1. V dropped 1 base and J dropped 7; count of bases not matched to a gene: 7. The germline V gene has CDR1 SGHRS and CDR2 YFSETQ. This CDR3 is built from 15 residues. The CDR3 DNA reads as TGCGCCAGCAGCTTGTCGCTACAGGGGAGCGGGGAGCTGTTTTTT. Its protein is CASSLSLQGSGELFF.

V usage is TRBV7-8 and J usage is TRBJ1-1; D not resolved. The CDR3 consists of 16 residues. V was clipped by 4 bases and J by 6 bases, with 21 bases between them. Germline V gives CDR1 SGHVS, CDR2 FQNEAQ. The CDR3 reads CASSSFERVPPPEAFF. For the CDR3, the DNA is TGTGCCAGCAGCTCCTTCGAGAGGGTTCCCCCTCCTGAAGCTTTCTTT.

The CDR3 loop reads CASSAMEGAVNEQYF. The CDR3 DNA sequence: TGTGCCAGCAGTGCCATGGAGGGGGCTGTAAACGAGCAGTACTTC. V usage is TRBV28 and J usage is TRBJ2-7; a possible D gene is TRBD1 (7 bases). Between the trimmed V and J ends, which lost 5 bases and 5 bases, there was a span of 19 bases. This CDR3 is built from 15 residues. Germline V gene lookup returns CDR1 MDHEN and CDR2 SYDVKM.

This clone was counted a single time. The rearrangement links TRBV28 to TRBJ2-1; possible D gene TRBD1, 6 bases. Germline V gene sequence: CDR1 MDHEN, CDR2 SYDVKM. V was trimmed by 5 bases and J by 10 bases, leaving 12 bases between them. This CDR3 comprises 12 residues. In DNA, the CDR3 is TGTGCCAGCAGTATTACAGGGAAGGAGCAGTTCTTC. Translation gives CASSITGKEQFF.

This clone showed up just once. V gene TRBV18 combines with J gene TRBJ2-1; tentative D call: TRBD2 (6 bases). Deletions cut 3 bases from V and 3 bases from J, with 9 bases between. The length of the CDR3 is 14 residues. CDR1 and CDR2 (germline): KGHSH, LQKENI. As DNA, the CDR3 is TGTGCCAGCTCACCGGAGGGGAACTACAATGAGCAGTTCTTC. This translates into CASSPEGNYNEQFF.

V usage is TRBV5-1 and J usage is TRBJ2-2; 8 bases map to TRBD1. The germline CDR1 and CDR2 sequences are SGHRS and YFSETQ. V lost 4 bases to trimming and J lost 0 bases; unmatched junction nucleotides: 2. The length of the CDR3 is 15 residues. CDR3 DNA sequence: TGCGCCAGCAGCGAACAGGGGGCGAACACCGGGGAGCTGTTTTTT. This gives the protein CASSEQGANTGELFF.

The V call is TRBV29-1, the J call TRBJ2-7, with a weak D call TRBD2 (6 bases). The CDR3 is 15 residues long. Trimming removed 2 bases at V and 2 bases at J, with 16 bases between. Germline values: CDR1 SQVTM, CDR2 ANQGSEA. CDR3 coding DNA: TGCAGCGTTGAACCCTCGGGGGACGGACCCTACGAGCAGTACTTC. Translating gives CSVEPSGDGPYEQYF.

The chain joins TRBV5-4 to TRBJ1-2; no firm D call. Deletions cut 0 bases from V and 8 bases from J, with 20 bases between. Germline V gene data show CDR1 as SGHNT and CDR2 as YYREEE (reference sequence). CDR3 length: 16 amino acids. The CDR3 sequence: CASSLGGIGQVWGYTF. DNA for the CDR3: TGTGCCAGCAGCTTGGGAGGGATCGGCCAAGTGTGGGGCTACACCTTC.

The table lists this clone with a few counts. The chain recombines TRBV11-2 with TRBJ2-1; 7 bases are shared with TRBD1. The CDR3 runs 16 residues. Germline trimming cut 4 bases from V and 4 bases from J; bases unmatched to any gene: 10. CDR1 SGHAT and CDR2 FQNNGV come from the germline V gene. CDR3: CASSSKKGAAYNEQFF. In nucleotides, the CDR3 is TGTGCCAGCAGCTCCAAGAAGGGGGCCGCTTACAATGAGCAGTTCTTC.

The chain carries TRBV19 and TRBJ1-1; TRBD1 matches 7 bases. Per germline, CDR1 LNHDA and CDR2 SQIVND (reference sequence). This CDR3 has 12 amino acids. J gave up 5 bases and V 8 bases, and 5 bases lay outside the gene matches. Here the CDR3 reads CASSYRGTEAFF. The CDR3 DNA follows: TGTGCCAGTTCATACAGGGGTACTGAAGCTTTCTTT. Using reference TRBV19 and TRBJ1-1 for the parts outside the CDR3, the full variable domain is DGGITQSPKYLFRKEGQNVTLSCEQNLNHDAMYWYRQDPGQGLRLIYYSQIVNDFQKGDIAEGYSVSREKKESFPLTVTSAQKNPTAFYLCASSYRGTEAFFGQGTRLTVV.

V gene TRBV9 combines with J gene TRBJ2-2; 8 nucleotides line up with TRBD1. V was pared by 0 bases and J by 5 bases, with 6 bases of the junction left unmatched. This CDR3 has 16 amino acids. The germline gives CDR1 SGDLS, CDR2 YYNGEE. CDR3 region: CASSVGGQASTGELFF. The CDR3 region has the DNA TGTGCCAGCAGCGTAGGGGGACAGGCATCTACCGGGGAGCTGTTTTTT.

V gene TRBV4-1 combines with J gene TRBJ2-7, with TRBD1 as a possible D gene (5 bases). Looked up from germline, CDR1 is MGHRA and CDR2 is YSYEKL. Trimming took 1 base from V and 4 from J, leaving 11 bases between them. This CDR3 is 14 amino acids long. CDR3 amino acids: CASSQGQGLYEQYF. The CDR3 region has the DNA TGCGCCAGCAGCCAAGGCCAGGGCCTATACGAGCAGTACTTC.

This clone occurred once. The chain employs TRBV5-8 and TRBJ1-4; D is possibly TRBD1 (5 bases). Trimming took 1 base from V and 5 from J, leaving 12 bases between them. The CDR3 loop spans 15 amino acids. The germline V gene has CDR1 SGHTS and CDR2 YDEGEE. Here the CDR3 DNA reads TGTGCCAGCAGCTTGAGCACGGGGGGAAATGAAAAACTGTTTTTT. Its protein is CASSLSTGGNEKLFF. Using reference TRBV5-8 and TRBJ1-4 for the parts outside the CDR3, the full variable domain is EAGVTQSPTHLIKTRGQQATLRCSPISGHTSVYWYQQALGLGLQFLLWYDEGEERNRGNFPPRFSGRQFPNYSSELNVNALELEDSALYLCASSLSTGGNEKLFFGSGTQLSVL.

V and J are TRBV7-2 and TRBJ2-3, with 9 bases that match TRBD2. This CDR3 has 15 residues. With V trimmed by 2 bases and J by 3 bases, 3 bases remained unmatched. The V gene's germline CDR1 is SGHTA and CDR2 FQGNSA. The CDR3 DNA reads as TGTGCCAGCAGCTTAATAGCGGGGGCTACAGATACGCAGTATTTT. Amino acid sequence: CASSLIAGATDTQYF.

The CDR3 DNA follows: TGTGCCAGCAGCCATCTGAATAGAAGCTCCTATAATTCACCCCTCCACTTT. Translated, it gives CASSHLNRSSYNSPLHF. J is TRBJ1-6 and V is TRBV7-4; D call uncertain. V lost 5 bases to trimming and J lost 0 bases, with 14 bases between them. CDR1 is SGHVT and CDR2 is SQSDAQ in the germline V gene. This CDR3 has 17 amino acids.

This rearrangement joins TRBV18 to TRBJ1-6; D unresolved. V lost 3 bases and J lost 3, with 9 bases in between. The CDR3 contains 15 residues. CDR1 is KGHSH and CDR2 is LQKENI in the germline V gene. This CDR3 is CASSPAGLYNSPLHF. CDR3 DNA sequence: TGTGCCAGCTCACCGGCGGGCCTCTATAATTCACCCCTCCACTTT.